The clone carrying this T cell receptor beta chain was seen only a few times. Its target is not known. Some clones are missing from TCRdb's copy, which holds only in-frame ones; the method was immunoSEQ multiplex PCR. The sample has about 100,000 clones; 88% are singletons. The data derive from a study of T cell responses to AZD1222 COVID-19 vaccine. Study-wide background: Combined were second doses at about 4 or about 12 weeks. Overall study results and limits: Close to half of all spike-specific TCRs reportedly target regions of the variants that are unmutated. Females made up more of the donors, who were largely white British, and clonal diversity may have come out too low.

Germline V gene data show CDR1 as MDHEN and CDR2 as SYDVKM. This CDR3 comprises 13 residues. V was pared by 8 bases and J by 2 bases, with 13 bases between. This sample comprised peripheral blood, obtained on day 0 of AZD1222 vaccination. This chain connects TRBV28 to TRBJ2-7; D perhaps matches TRBD1 (5 bases). The clonotype comes from an adult in good health. This chain's CDR3 is CASQTTVTYEQYF. CDR3 nucleotide sequence: TGTGCCAGCCAGACGACAGTTACCTACGAGCAGTACTTC.